This TCR beta chain was obtained from a study of technical replicates of blood from a few donors. Germline trimming cut 0 bases from V and 3 bases from J; bases unmatched to any gene: 6. The CDR3 spans 17 residues. CDR1 and CDR2 from the germline V gene are KGHSH and LQKENI. Method: immunoSEQ multiplex PCR; TCRdb's copy keeps in-frame clones and lacks some. The sample holds more than 70,000 clones, 93% seen once. The sequencing sample was made of T cells isolated from PBMCs. This clonotype was obtained from a human donor in good health. The chain is built from TRBV18 and TRBJ1-4; 8 bases agree with TRBD1. CDR3 DNA: TGTGCCAGCTCACCACCACAGGGGGATACGGCTAATGAAAAACTGTTTTTT. Protein product: CASSPPQGDTANEKLFF.